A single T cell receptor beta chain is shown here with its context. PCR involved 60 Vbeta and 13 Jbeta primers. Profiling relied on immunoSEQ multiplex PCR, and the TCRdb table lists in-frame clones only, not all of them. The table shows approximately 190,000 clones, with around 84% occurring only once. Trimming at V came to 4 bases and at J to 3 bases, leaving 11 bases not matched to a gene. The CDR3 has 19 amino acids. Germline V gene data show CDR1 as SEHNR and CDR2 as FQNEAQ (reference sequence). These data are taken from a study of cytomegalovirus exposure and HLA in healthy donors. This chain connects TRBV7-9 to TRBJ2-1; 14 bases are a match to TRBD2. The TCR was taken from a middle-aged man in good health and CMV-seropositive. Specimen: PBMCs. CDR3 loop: CASSYPGLAGGKFYNEQFF. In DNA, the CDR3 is TGTGCCAGCAGCTACCCAGGACTAGCGGGAGGTAAATTCTACAATGAGCAGTTCTTC.